These 17 T cell receptor beta chains originate from one sample sequenced in a study of cytomegalovirus exposure and HLA in healthy donors. PCR was performed using 60 Vbeta and 13 Jbeta primers. Method: immunoSEQ multiplex PCR; TCRdb's copy keeps in-frame clones and lacks some. The sample holds about 140,000 clones. The material sequenced was PBMCs. The receptor source for this set is a woman aged 18 to 35 in good health and CMV-seronegative.

This rearrangement joins TRBV10-2 to TRBJ1-5; D unresolved. V lost 4 bases to trimming and J lost 3 bases, with 4 bases between them. The germline V gene has CDR1 WSHSY and CDR2 SAAADI. The CDR3 is 12 residues long. The CDR3 DNA reads as TGCGCCAGCAGTGGGCTCAATCAGCCCCAGCATTTT. Translated: CASSGLNQPQHF.

As to this clone: Germline and junction disagree at one end, which may indicate a read error. Other nucleotide sequences in the sample specify the same CDR3. The rearrangement links TRBV6-6 to TRBJ1-2, with a possible D match to TRBD1 (5 bases). The V gene's germline CDR1 is MNHNY and CDR2 SVGAGI (reference sequence). This CDR3 has 15 amino acids. CDR3 sequence: CASSYSPEGPYGYTF. The CDR3 DNA is TGTGCCAGCAGTTACTCCCCGGAGGGGCCCTATGGCTACACCTTT.

This chain uses TRBV6-5 with TRBJ1-3; possibly TRBD1 for D (6 bases). Germline V CDR1 and CDR2: MNHEY, SVGAGI. The germline V and J ends were trimmed by 5 bases and 7 bases, with 15 bases remaining between them. The CDR3 extends over 14 amino acids. The CDR3 here is CASSMGQVGNTIYF. The CDR3 DNA follows: TGTGCCAGCAGTATGGGACAAGTCGGTAACACCATATATTTT.

The V and J genes are TRBV27 and TRBJ2-5, with 11 bases lining up with TRBD2. Germline V gene lookup returns CDR1 MNHEY and CDR2 SMNVEV (reference sequence). This CDR3 contains 16 residues. The trim removed 0 bases at V and 3 bases at J, leaving 3 bases unmatched. Here the CDR3 DNA reads TGTGCCAGCAGTTTATCACTAGCGGGAGTGGAAGAGACCCAGTACTTC. It translates to CASSLSLAGVEETQYF.

This chain uses TRBV7-3 with TRBJ2-5; 7 bases line up with TRBD2. CDR3 length equals 18 residues. V shed 1 base, J shed 4 bases, and the junction held 15 bases outside the gene matches. From germline, CDR1 is SGHTA and CDR2 FQGTGA. In nucleotides, the CDR3 is TGTGCCAGCAGCTTAAACGGTGGGACTAATGCGTTCGGAGAGACCCAGTACTTC. It yields the protein CASSLNGGTNAFGETQYF.

The chain combines TRBV10-3 with TRBJ2-1, with 10 bases that match TRBD2. The germline V gene has CDR1 ENHRY and CDR2 SYGVKD. Trimming at V came to 10 bases and at J to 0 bases, leaving 0 bases not matched to a gene. This CDR3 is built from 13 residues. CDR3 sequence: CATSGSSYNEQFF. The DNA for the CDR3 is TGTGCCACTAGCGGGAGCTCCTACAATGAGCAGTTCTTC.

The V and J genes are TRBV19 and TRBJ1-1; perhaps TRBD1 as D (5 bases). The V gene lost 1 base and the J gene lost 0 bases, with 6 bases spanning the gap. The germline V gene has CDR1 LNHDA and CDR2 SQIVND (reference sequence). CDR3 length: 14 amino acids. CDR3: CASSIGQLNTEAFF. For the CDR3, the DNA is TGTGCCAGTAGTATAGGACAGCTGAACACTGAAGCTTTCTTT. The full variable domain, with the rest looked up from reference TRBV19 and TRBJ1-1, is DGGITQSPKYLFRKEGQNVTLSCEQNLNHDAMYWYRQDPGQGLRLIYYSQIVNDFQKGDIAEGYSVSREKKESFPLTVTSAQKNPTAFYLCASSIGQLNTEAFFGQGTRLTVV.

This CDR3 reads CASSVTSGSYEQYF. In DNA form, the CDR3 reads TGCGCCAGCAGCGTGACTAGCGGGAGCTACGAGCAGTACTTC. V gene TRBV5-1 combines with J gene TRBJ2-7, with 12 nucleotides matching TRBD2. Germline trimming cut 4 bases from V and 3 bases from J; bases unmatched to any gene: 2. The CDR3 runs to 14 residues. CDR1 SGHRS and CDR2 YFSETQ come from the germline V gene.

The chain links TRBV5-1 to TRBJ1-4; weak D call: TRBD1 (5 bases). The CDR3 sequence is 14 residues long. V shed 4 bases and J shed 8 bases, with 15 bases lying between them. Germline assignment: CDR1 SGHRS and CDR2 YFSETQ. CDR3 sequence reads: CASSPDNPREKLFF. The CDR3 bases are TGCGCCAGCAGCCCGGACAATCCTAGAGAAAAACTGTTTTTT.

This chain links TRBV5-8 with TRBJ1-1; tentative D call: TRBD1 (5 bases). The length of the CDR3 is 13 residues. CDR1 is SGHTS and CDR2 is YDEGEE in the germline V gene. The germline V and J ends were trimmed by 2 bases and 3 bases, with 8 bases remaining between them. The CDR3 is CASSLGRDTEAFF. CDR3 coding DNA: TGTGCCAGCAGCTTAGGCAGGGACACTGAAGCTTTCTTT.

The chain uses TRBV15 and TRBJ1-2; possibly TRBD1 for D (6 bases). Per germline, CDR1 LNHNV and CDR2 YYDKDF (reference sequence). The CDR3 has 14 amino acids. V dropped 0 bases and J dropped 4 bases, with 9 bases sitting between them. CDR3 loop: CATSREQGIYGYTF. The CDR3 region has the DNA TGTGCCACCAGCAGAGAGCAGGGGATCTATGGCTACACCTTC. Full variable domain (outside the CDR3, taken from reference TRBV15 and TRBJ1-2): DAMVIQNPRYQVTQFGKPVTLSCSQTLNHNVMYWYQQKSSQAPKLLFHYYDKDFNNEADTPDNFQSRRPNTSFCFLDIRSPGLGDTAMYLCATSREQGIYGYTFGSGTRLTVV.

The CDR3, as DNA: TGTGCCAGTAGGGTGGGCGGGAGCTCCTACAATGAGCAGTTCTTC. This encodes CASRVGGSSYNEQFF. The chain carries TRBV19 and TRBJ2-1; 7 positions agree with TRBD2. In germline, CDR1 is LNHDA, CDR2 SQIVND (reference sequence). Trimming cost V 6 bases and J 0 bases; bases outside gene matches: 5. This CDR3 region has 15 residues.

Here the CDR3 DNA reads TGTGCCAGTGGTCAATGGGGGGGTGAAGCTTTCTTT. Protein sequence: CASGQWGGEAFF. The chain links TRBV19 to TRBJ1-1, with a tentative D call TRBD1 (5 bases). The CDR3 totals 12 residues. V shed 8 bases and J shed 7 bases, with 14 bases lying between them. Germline V gives CDR1 LNHDA, CDR2 SQIVND (reference sequence).

This chain connects TRBV20-1 to TRBJ2-7; 9 bases are shared with TRBD1. Germline V lookup: CDR1 DFQATT, CDR2 SNEGSKA (reference sequence). CDR3 length: 11 residues. J was trimmed by 9 bases and V by 5 bases; bases with no gene match: 5. This chain's CDR3 is CSASTGGGQYF. The CDR3 nucleotides are TGCAGTGCTTCTACAGGGGGCGGGCAGTACTTC.

The chain has TRBV7-6 and TRBJ2-5; D is perhaps TRBD2 (6 bases). The ends were cut back, 5 bases at V and 4 bases at J, with 17 bases in the middle. Germline CDR1 and CDR2: SGHVS and FNYEAQ. CDR3 size: 15 residues. The CDR3 reads CASSPSWGVVETQYF. The CDR3 DNA reads as TGTGCCAGCAGCCCCAGTTGGGGGGTGGTAGAGACCCAGTACTTC.

Here the CDR3 DNA reads TGTGCCAGCAGCCGATACGACAGCCCGTTCACTGAAGCTTTCTTT. Protein: CASSRYDSPFTEAFF. This sequence joins TRBV9 and TRBJ1-1, with D perhaps matching TRBD1 (5 bases). Germline V gene sequence: CDR1 SGDLS, CDR2 YYNGEE. This CDR3 region has 15 residues. The V and J ends lost 4 bases and 4 bases respectively, with 17 bases between them. The full variable domain, with the rest looked up from reference TRBV9 and TRBJ1-1, is DSGVTQTPKHLITATGQRVTLRCSPRSGDLSVYWYQQSLDQGLQFLIQYYNGEERAKGNILERFSAQQFPDLHSELNLSSLELGDSALYFCASSRYDSPFTEAFFGQGTRLTVV.

The chain couples TRBV11-2 to TRBJ2-2; D is possibly TRBD2 (6 bases). The CDR3 consists of 14 residues. CDR1 and CDR2 from the germline V gene are SGHAT and FQNNGV. Trimming stripped 5 bases from V and 5 bases from J, with 12 bases between. Here the CDR3 reads CASSPRLGTGELFF. The CDR3 nucleotides are TGTGCCAGCAGCCCCCGACTAGGGACCGGGGAGCTGTTTTTT. Complete variable domain (other parts from reference TRBV11-2 and TRBJ2-2): EAGVAQSPRYKIIEKRQSVAFWCNPISGHATLYWYQQILGQGPKLLIQFQNNGVVDDSQLPKDRFSAERLKGVDSTLKIQPAKLEDSAVYLCASSPRLGTGELFFGEGSRLTVL.